This T cell receptor (beta chain) was observed in a study of T cells in Graves' hyperthyroidism and ophthalmopathy. Study-wide findings and caveats: Ophthalmopathy was model-predicted a median roughly 6.5 months pre-onset.

In the ophthalmopathy cohort, Clinical Activity Score was at least 3, NOSPECS grade at least 4, and duration under 3 months. Patients were excluded because of uncontrolled infection, other autoimmune disease, pregnancy or lactation. Out of more than 8 ml of fresh peripheral blood came the PBMCs. There were TCR beta CDR3 regions amplified from RNA transcripts. A set of HTBI primers served as the primers for a first-round RT-PCR of the TCR CDR3. TCRdb independently ran MiXCR on the multiplex PCR reads; one entry per CDR3 protein. In the table there are hundreds of thousands of distinct CDR3 sequences, roughly 15% of which are singletons. This clonotype showed up many times. What it binds is not known. There are 16 residues in the CDR3. CDR1 and CDR2 (germline): DFQATT, SNEGSKA (reference sequence). J lost 0 bases, V lost 0 bases, and 5 bases had no gene match.

The genes are TRBV20-1 and TRBJ1-1; the match to TRBD1 covers 9 bases. The sample was blood. The sequence derives from a man aged 18-30 years with Graves' ophthalmopathy. The CDR3 region is CSARDLTGGMNTEAFF. The CDR3 nucleotides read TGCAGTGCTAGAGATCTGACAGGGGGGATGAACACTGAAGCTTTCTTT.